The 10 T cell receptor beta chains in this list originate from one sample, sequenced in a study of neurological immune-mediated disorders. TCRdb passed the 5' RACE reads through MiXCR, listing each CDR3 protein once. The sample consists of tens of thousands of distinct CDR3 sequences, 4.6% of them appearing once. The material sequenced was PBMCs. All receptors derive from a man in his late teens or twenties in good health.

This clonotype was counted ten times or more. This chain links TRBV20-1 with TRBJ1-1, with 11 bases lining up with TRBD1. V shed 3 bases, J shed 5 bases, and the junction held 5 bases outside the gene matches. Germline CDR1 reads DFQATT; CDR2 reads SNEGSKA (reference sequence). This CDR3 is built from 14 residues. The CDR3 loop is CSASAGTGGTEAFF. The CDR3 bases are TGCAGTGCTAGCGCCGGGACAGGGGGGACTGAAGCTTTCTTT.

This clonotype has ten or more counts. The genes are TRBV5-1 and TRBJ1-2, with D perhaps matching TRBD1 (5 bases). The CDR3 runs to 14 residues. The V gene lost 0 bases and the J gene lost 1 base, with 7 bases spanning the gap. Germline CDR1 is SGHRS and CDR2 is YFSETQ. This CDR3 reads CASSLGDSNYGYTF. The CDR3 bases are TGCGCCAGCAGCTTGGGAGACAGTAACTATGGCTACACCTTC.

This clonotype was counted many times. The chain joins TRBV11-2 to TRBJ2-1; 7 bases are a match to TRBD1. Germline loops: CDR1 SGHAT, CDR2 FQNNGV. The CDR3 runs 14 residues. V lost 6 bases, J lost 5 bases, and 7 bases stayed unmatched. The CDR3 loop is CASRRPGQHNEQFF. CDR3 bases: TGTGCCAGCAGACGACCGGGACAGCACAATGAGCAGTTCTTC.

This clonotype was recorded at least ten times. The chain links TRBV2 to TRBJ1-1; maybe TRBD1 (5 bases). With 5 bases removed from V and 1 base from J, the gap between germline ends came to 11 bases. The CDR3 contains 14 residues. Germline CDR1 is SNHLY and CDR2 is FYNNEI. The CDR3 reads CASSPGRGNTEAFF. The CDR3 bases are TGTGCCAGCAGTCCAGGGAGGGGGAACACTGAAGCTTTCTTT.

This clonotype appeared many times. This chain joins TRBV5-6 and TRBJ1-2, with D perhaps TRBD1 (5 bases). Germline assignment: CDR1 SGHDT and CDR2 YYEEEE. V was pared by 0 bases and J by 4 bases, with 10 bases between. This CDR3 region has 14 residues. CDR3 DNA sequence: TGTGCCAGCAGCTTGGAATCGGGGGGCTATGGCTACACCTTC. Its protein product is CASSLESGGYGYTF.

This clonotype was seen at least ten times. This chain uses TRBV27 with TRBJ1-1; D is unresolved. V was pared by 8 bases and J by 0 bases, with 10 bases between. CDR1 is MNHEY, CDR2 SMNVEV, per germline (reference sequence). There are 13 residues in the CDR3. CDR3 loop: CASSMGLNTEAFF. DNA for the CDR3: TGTGCCAGCTCAATGGGATTGAACACTGAAGCTTTCTTT.

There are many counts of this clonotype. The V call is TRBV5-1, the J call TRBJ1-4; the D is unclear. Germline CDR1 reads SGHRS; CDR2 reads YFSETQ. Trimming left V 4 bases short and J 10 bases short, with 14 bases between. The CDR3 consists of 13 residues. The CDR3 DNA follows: TGCGCCAGCAGCCCTGGGGAGGCGAGAAAACTGTTTTTT. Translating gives CASSPGEARKLFF.

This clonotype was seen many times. CDR3 in amino acids: CSADRGNTEAFF. DNA for the CDR3: TGCAGTGCCGACAGAGGGAACACTGAAGCTTTCTTT. The rearrangement joins TRBV20-1 to TRBJ1-1; maybe TRBD1 (5 bases). CDR3 length: 12 residues. Germline V gives CDR1 DFQATT, CDR2 SNEGSKA (reference sequence). With 6 bases removed from V and 1 base from J, the gap between germline ends came to 9 bases.

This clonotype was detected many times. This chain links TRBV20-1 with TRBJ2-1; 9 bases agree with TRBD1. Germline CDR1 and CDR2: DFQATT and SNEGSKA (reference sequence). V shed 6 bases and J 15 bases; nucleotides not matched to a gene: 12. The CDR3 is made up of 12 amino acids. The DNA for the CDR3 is TGCAGTGCCTTCTTGGGACAGGGTTTTCTGTTCTTC. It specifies CSAFLGQGFLFF.

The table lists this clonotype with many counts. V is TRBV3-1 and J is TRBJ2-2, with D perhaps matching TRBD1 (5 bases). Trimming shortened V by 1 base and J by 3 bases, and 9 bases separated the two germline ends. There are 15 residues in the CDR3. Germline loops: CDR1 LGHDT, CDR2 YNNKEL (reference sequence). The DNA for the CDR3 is TGTGCCAGCAGCCAAGGAGTCAGGGACACCGGGGAGCTGTTTTTT. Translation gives CASSQGVRDTGELFF.